A selection of T cell receptor beta chains follows, all from one sample in a study of neurological immune-mediated disorders. Using its own MiXCR run on the 5' RACE reads, TCRdb lists one record per CDR3 protein. Among some 70,000 distinct CDR3 sequences listed, around 3.3% were seen once. The sequenced material came from PBMCs. Receptors originate from a man aged 40-55 years with multiple sclerosis. Both conserved end residues are part of each CDR3. A D gene is named only where the DNA matches it firmly. Rows give clone size only sometimes, using once, few, many, or a class for an expanded clone.

TRBD1	many	TRBJ2-1	TRBV5-6	TGTGCCAGCAGCTCCGGGACAGGTACCTACAATGAGCAGTTCTTC	CASSSGTGTYNEQFF
TRBD2	many	TRBJ2-1	TRBV20-1	TGCAGTGCCGCGGGGGGAGGATACAATGAGCAGTTCTTC	CSAAGGGYNEQFF
.	many	TRBJ1-5	TRBV18	TGTGCCAGCTCACCCACCCCCGTGGGCAATCAGCCCCAGCATTTT	CASSPTPVGNQPQHF
TRBD1	many	TRBJ2-1	TRBV9	TGTGCCGCAGGGACAGACCCCTACAATGAGCAGTTCTTC	CAAGTDPYNEQFF
.	many	TRBJ2-1	TRBV6-5	TGTGCCAGCAGTTACTGGCGGGGAGGCCCCACAGTCGAGCAGTTCTTC	CASSYWRGGPTVEQFF
.	many	TRBJ2-5	TRBV5-1	TGCGCCAGCAGCTCGAGGACACGACAGTTTCAAGAGACCCAGTACTTC	CASSSRTRQFQETQYF
.	few	TRBJ2-7	TRBV29-1	TGCAGCGTTGGATCACCTCACCGCTACGAGCAGTACTTC	CSVGSPHRYEQYF
TRBD1	many	TRBJ1-1	TRBV4-1	TGCGCCAGCAGCCAAACCGACAGGGTCTCTGAAGCTTTCTTT	CASSQTDRVSEAFF
.	many	TRBJ2-1	TRBV20-1	TGCAGTGCTGGAGGGACGGACTCCTACAATGAGCAGTTCTTC	CSAGGTDSYNEQFF
.	many	TRBJ2-1	TRBV5-1	TGCGCCAGCAGCCCCCCTAAGGCAAGTACCTACAATGAGCAGTTCTTC	CASSPPKASTYNEQFF
.	many	TRBJ2-1	TRBV5-1	TGCGCCAGCAGCCCGGACCCTGGAGCTTACAATGAGCAGTTCTTC	CASSPDPGAYNEQFF
.	many	TRBJ2-2	TRBV4-1	TGCGCCAGCAGCCCTGAGGGGACCGGGGAGCTGTTTTTT	CASSPEGTGELFF
TRBD2	many	TRBJ2-1	TRBV20-1	TGCAGTGCTAGAGATATTAAGCGGGGGGACAATGAGCAGTTCTTC	CSARDIKRGDNEQFF
.	many	TRBJ1-2	TRBV20-1	TGCAGTGCTAGAGATCCCGAGAGTGGTTTCGATGGCTACACCTTC	CSARDPESGFDGYTF
TRBD2	many	TRBJ2-2	TRBV20-1	TGCAGTGCTAGACAGAGCGGGAGGGTCACCGGGGAGCTGTTTTTT	CSARQSGRVTGELFF
.	.	TRBJ2-2	TRBV11-3	TGTGCCAGCAGCTCTCACATAACCAACACCGGGGAGCTGTTTTTT	CASSSHITNTGELFF
.	many	TRBJ2-3	TRBV7-8	TGTGCCAGCAGATCCGCGGGTGAGGGGAATACGCAGTATTTT	CASRSAGEGNTQYF
.	many	TRBJ1-2	TRBV4-1	TGCGCCAGCAGCCCAGGATCCAACTATGGCTACACCTTC	CASSPGSNYGYTF
.	many	TRBJ1-1	TRBV7-9	TGTGCCAGCAGACAGACAGACACTGAAGCTTTCTTT	CASRQTDTEAFF
.	many	TRBJ1-1	TRBV19	TGTGCCAGTAGTATTGAGGGTGTCACTGAAGCTTTCTTT	CASSIEGVTEAFF
.	few	TRBJ2-7	TRBV5-1	TGCGCCAGCAGCTTGGTTGGCACCTACTACGAGCAGTACTTC	CASSLVGTYYEQYF
.	many	TRBJ1-4	TRBV11-2	TGTGCCAGCAGCCGTTCGACGACTAATGAAAAACTGTTTTTT	CASSRSTTNEKLFF
.	many	TRBJ2-2	TRBV5-1	TGCGCCAGCAGCTTGGGCGGCAACACCGGGGAGCTGTTTTTT	CASSLGGNTGELFF
TRBD1	many	TRBJ2-1	TRBV12-3/TRBV12-4	TGTGCCAGCAGTTGGGACAGGTACAATGAGCAGTTCTTC	CASSWDRYNEQFF
.	many	TRBJ1-1	TRBV20-1	TGCAGTGCTAGAGATCGGGGACCCACTGAAGCTTTCTTT	CSARDRGPTEAFF
.	many	TRBJ2-5	TRBV24-1	TGTGCCACCAGTGACAGGGTCGCGGAGACCCAGTACTTC	CATSDRVAETQYF
TRBD1	many	TRBJ2-1	TRBV2	TGTGCCAGCAGGCCGGGACAGTACTCCTACAATGAGCAGTTCTTC	CASRPGQYSYNEQFF
.	many	TRBJ2-5	TRBV29-1	TGCAGCGTTGTTGGGGGCTTGGAGACCCAGTACTTC	CSVVGGLETQYF
TRBD1	many	TRBJ2-7	TRBV12-3/TRBV12-4	TGTGCCAGCACCAAAGGACAGGCAAGCTCCTACGAGCAGTACTTC	CASTKGQASSYEQYF
TRBD1	many	TRBJ1-5	TRBV6-5	TGTGCCAGCAGTTTCGGACAGGGCCGGCAGCCCCAGCATTTT	CASSFGQGRQPQHF
.	medium-sized	TRBJ1-1	TRBV5-1	TGCGCCAGCAGCTTTTTAGACCTGAACACTGAAGCTTTCTTT	CASSFLDLNTEAFF
.	many	TRBJ2-1	TRBV6-1	TGTGCCAGCATGTTGAACAATGAGCAGTTCTTC	CASMLNNEQFF
TRBD1	many	TRBJ1-5	TRBV20-1	TGCAGTGCTGGTCGCCGGACAGGGCCCAATCAGCCCCAGCATTTT	CSAGRRTGPNQPQHF
TRBD2	.	TRBJ2-5	TRBV20-1	TGCAGTGCTAGATCAACAGGACTAGCGGGAGTTGGGGAGACCCAGTACTTC	CSARSTGLAGVGETQYF
TRBD2	many	TRBJ2-1	TRBV5-1	TGCGCCAGCACCCCGCCGGGAGGGGATGAGCAGTTCTTC	CASTPPGGDEQFF
.	many	TRBJ2-1	TRBV6-1	TGTGCCAGCAGTGAATCCGGGGCTAACAATGAGCAGTTCTTC	CASSESGANNEQFF
.	many	TRBJ2-7	TRBV9	TGTGCCAGCAGCCCTCGGGCAGGGCCAACCTACGAGCAGTACTTC	CASSPRAGPTYEQYF
.	few	TRBJ2-1	TRBV5-1	TGCGCCAGCAAGCTAGCGCAGTCTTACAATGAGCAGTTCTTC	CASKLAQSYNEQFF
TRBD1	many	TRBJ2-7	TRBV5-1	TGCGCCAGCAGCTTCTTCGGGACAGGGCTGGAGAACGAGCAGTACTTC	CASSFFGTGLENEQYF
.	many	TRBJ2-7	TRBV12-5	TGTGCTAGTGGTTTAGACAGCTCCTACGAGCAGTACTTC	CASGLDSSYEQYF
.	many	TRBJ2-3	TRBV20-1	TGCAGTGCTAGTTGGGCCACCCGGGGAACAGATACGCAGTATTTT	CSASWATRGTDTQYF
.	many	TRBJ2-7	TRBV5-1	TGCGCCAGCAGCCTGACGGCTACCTACGAGCAGTACTTC	CASSLTATYEQYF